The entry below describes one T cell receptor beta chain. The data originate from a study of blood T cell repertoires in COVID-19. Study-level information: Sources were T cells, B-cell-depleted T cells, or PBMCs; the material itself was cDNA or gDNA.

Participants, about 18 to 90 years old, spanned under 30 US areas. How the authors handled the data: For nucleated cells, counts were estimated from reference gene primer amplification. Profiled with immunoSEQ multiplex PCR; TCRdb holds only in-frame clones, not every one. V and J calls and clone size are as listed in that table; D and trimming were resolved from the DNA. This table holds almost 500,000 clones, around 85% found once. The germline CDR1 and CDR2 sequences are LGHNA and YNFKEQ. Trimming removed 9 bases from V and 2 bases from J, with 13 bases in between. The CDR3 length is 13 residues. Source material: PBMCs or T cells enriched from blood (not recorded which). This clonotype originated in a woman in her fifties or sixties who had recovered from COVID-19. This rearrangement joins TRBV4-2 to TRBJ1-2; tentatively, D is TRBD1 (6 bases). CDR3 DNA: TGTGCCAGTTCCACAGGGATGAACTATGGCTACACCTTC. This codes for CASSTGMNYGYTF.